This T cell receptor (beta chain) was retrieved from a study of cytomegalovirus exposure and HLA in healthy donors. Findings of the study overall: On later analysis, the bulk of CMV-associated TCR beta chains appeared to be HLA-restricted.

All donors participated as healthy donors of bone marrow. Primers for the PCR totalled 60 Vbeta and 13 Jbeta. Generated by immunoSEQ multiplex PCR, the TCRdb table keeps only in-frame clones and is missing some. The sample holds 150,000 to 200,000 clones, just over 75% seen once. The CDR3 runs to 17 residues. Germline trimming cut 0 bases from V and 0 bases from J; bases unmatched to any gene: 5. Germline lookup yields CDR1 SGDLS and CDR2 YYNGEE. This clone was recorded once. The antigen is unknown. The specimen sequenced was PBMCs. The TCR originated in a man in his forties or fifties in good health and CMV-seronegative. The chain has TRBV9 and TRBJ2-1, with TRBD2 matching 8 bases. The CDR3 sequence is CASSVVGTSLSYNEQFF. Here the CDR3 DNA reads TGTGCCAGCAGCGTAGTTGGGACTAGTCTCTCCTACAATGAGCAGTTCTTC.